What follows are 8 T cell receptor beta chains derived from one specimen sequenced in a study of OX40 agonist ivuxolimab in advanced cancers. TCRdb keeps only in-frame clones here, not all; method: immunoSEQ multiplex PCR. Here the sample spans around 80,000 clones, around nine tenths being singletons. This specimen consisted of CD4+ or CD8+ T cells sorted from blood, obtained in a trial of the OX40 agonist ivuxolimab. The receptors were gathered from an adult with an advanced solid tumor such as melanoma, head and neck, liver or kidney cancer.

V usage is TRBV5-6 and J usage is TRBJ1-4; D remains unclear. Trimming left V 1 base short and J 8 bases short, with 12 bases between. The germline V gene encodes CDR1 SGHDT and CDR2 YYEEEE. This CDR3 has 14 amino acids. The CDR3 spells CASSLPGFGEKLFF. The CDR3 DNA follows: TGTGCCAGCAGCTTGCCCGGTTTTGGAGAAAAACTGTTTTTT.

This clone was seen a single time. Here the CDR3 reads CASSASGTGNEQYF. DNA of the CDR3: TGTGCCAGCAGTGCCTCCGGGACAGGGAACGAGCAGTACTTC. V usage is TRBV6-1 and J usage is TRBJ2-7; 9 nucleotides line up with TRBD1. Germline V gene sequence: CDR1 MNHNS, CDR2 SASEGT. The CDR3 loop spans 14 amino acids. Trimming removed 4 bases from V and 5 bases from J; junction bases left unmatched: 6.

The genes are TRBV18 and TRBJ1-1; no clear D. V lost 3 bases and J 5 bases, leaving 19 bases between the germline ends. The CDR3 consists of 16 residues. The germline gives CDR1 KGHSH, CDR2 LQKENI. The CDR3 DNA sequence: TGTGCCAGCTCACCGGGAGCTACCCTAAGAGGGACTGAAGCTTTCTTT. Its translation: CASSPGATLRGTEAFF.

This clone was observed once. The chain has TRBV19 and TRBJ1-1; TRBD1 matches 8 bases. The germline gives CDR1 LNHDA, CDR2 SQIVND (reference sequence). This CDR3 has 13 amino acids. After removal of 10 bases from V and 5 bases from J, the junction contained 9 bases not matched to a gene. The CDR3 DNA reads TGTGCCACCAAGACAGGGGTGAGGACTGAAGCTTTCTTT. As protein: CATKTGVRTEAFF.

This clone was seen more than once but under ten times. The chain employs TRBV19 and TRBJ2-1; 7 positions match TRBD2. The germline gives CDR1 LNHDA, CDR2 SQIVND (reference sequence). J lost 7 bases, V lost 6 bases, and 12 bases had no gene match. The CDR3 is made up of 15 amino acids. The CDR3 coding sequence is TGTGCCAGTAGGGGGACGGGAGGAGGTGAAAATGAGCAGTTCTTC. Amino acids: CASRGTGGGENEQFF.

This clone came up a few times. J is TRBJ1-1 and V is TRBV5-1; D gene uncertain. V gave up 4 bases and J gave up 3 bases, with 16 bases separating them. CDR3 length: 15 amino acids. CDR1 SGHRS and CDR2 YFSETQ come from the germline V gene. The CDR3 here is CASSPRTSGDTEAFF. The CDR3 region has the DNA TGCGCCAGCAGCCCCAGGACTTCTGGGGACACTGAAGCTTTCTTT.

V usage is TRBV4-3 and J usage is TRBJ1-2; no firm D call. The V end lost 1 base, the J end lost 3 bases, and 6 bases lay between the germline ends. Germline CDR1 and CDR2: LGHNA and YSLEER. The CDR3 is 13 amino acids. CDR3 sequence reads: CASSQAGDYGYTF. The DNA for the CDR3 is TGCGCCAGCAGCCAAGCCGGGGACTATGGCTACACCTTC.

The chain combines TRBV20-1 with TRBJ1-2; D remains unclear. Germline CDR1 is DFQATT and CDR2 is SNEGSKA (reference sequence). This CDR3 is built from 10 residues. V lost 8 bases and J 8 bases, leaving 12 bases between the germline ends. The DNA for the CDR3 is TGCAGTTCTTATGAGTACGGCTACACCTTC. Translation gives CSSYEYGYTF.